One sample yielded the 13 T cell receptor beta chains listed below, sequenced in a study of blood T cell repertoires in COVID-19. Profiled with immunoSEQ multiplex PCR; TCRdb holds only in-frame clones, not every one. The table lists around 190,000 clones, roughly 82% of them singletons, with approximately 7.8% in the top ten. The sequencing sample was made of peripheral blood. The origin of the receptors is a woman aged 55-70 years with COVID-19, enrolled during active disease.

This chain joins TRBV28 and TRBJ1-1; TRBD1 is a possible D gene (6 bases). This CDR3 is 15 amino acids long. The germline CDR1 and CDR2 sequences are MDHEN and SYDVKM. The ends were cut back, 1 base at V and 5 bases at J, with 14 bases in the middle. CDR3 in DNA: TGTGCCAGCAGTTTATCGGGGGGCGCGGGGACTGAAGCTTTCTTT. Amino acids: CASSLSGGAGTEAFF.

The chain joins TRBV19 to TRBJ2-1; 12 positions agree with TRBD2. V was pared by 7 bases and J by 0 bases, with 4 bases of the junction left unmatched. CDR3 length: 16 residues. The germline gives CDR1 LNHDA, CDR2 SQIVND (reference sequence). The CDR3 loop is CASKASGGVSYNEQFF. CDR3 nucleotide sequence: TGTGCCAGTAAAGCTAGCGGGGGGGTCTCCTACAATGAGCAGTTCTTC.

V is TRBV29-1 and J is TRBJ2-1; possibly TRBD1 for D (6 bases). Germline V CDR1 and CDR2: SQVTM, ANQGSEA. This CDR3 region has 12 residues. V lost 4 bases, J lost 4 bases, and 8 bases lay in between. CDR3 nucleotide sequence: TGCAGCGTTGGAGGACAGTACAATGAGCAGTTCTTC. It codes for CSVGGQYNEQFF.

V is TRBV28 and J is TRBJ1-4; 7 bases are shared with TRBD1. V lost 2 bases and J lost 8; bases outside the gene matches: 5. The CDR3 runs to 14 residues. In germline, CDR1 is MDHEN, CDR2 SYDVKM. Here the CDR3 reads CASSLHGQEEKLFF. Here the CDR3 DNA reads TGTGCCAGCAGTTTACACGGACAGGAAGAAAAACTGTTTTTT.

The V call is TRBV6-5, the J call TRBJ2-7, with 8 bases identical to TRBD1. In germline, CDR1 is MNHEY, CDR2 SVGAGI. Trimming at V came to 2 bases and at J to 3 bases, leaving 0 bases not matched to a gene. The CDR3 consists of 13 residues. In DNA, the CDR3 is TGTGCCAGCAGTTACGACAGGGGCTACGAGCAGTACTTC. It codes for CASSYDRGYEQYF.

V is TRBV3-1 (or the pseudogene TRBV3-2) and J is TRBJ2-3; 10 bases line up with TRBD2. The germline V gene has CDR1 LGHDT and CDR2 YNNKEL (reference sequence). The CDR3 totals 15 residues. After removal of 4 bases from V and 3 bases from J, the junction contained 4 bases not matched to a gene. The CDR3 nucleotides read TGTGCCAGCAGCCTTAATAGCGGGGGGACAGATACGCAGTATTTT. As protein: CASSLNSGGTDTQYF.

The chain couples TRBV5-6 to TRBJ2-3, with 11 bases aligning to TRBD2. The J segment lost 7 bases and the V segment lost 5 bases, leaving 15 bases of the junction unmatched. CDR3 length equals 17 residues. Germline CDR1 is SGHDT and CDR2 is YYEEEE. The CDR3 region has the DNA TGTGCCAGCAGTTCCGGACTAGCGGGCCTGAATTTTAATACGCAGTATTTT. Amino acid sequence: CASSSGLAGLNFNTQYF.

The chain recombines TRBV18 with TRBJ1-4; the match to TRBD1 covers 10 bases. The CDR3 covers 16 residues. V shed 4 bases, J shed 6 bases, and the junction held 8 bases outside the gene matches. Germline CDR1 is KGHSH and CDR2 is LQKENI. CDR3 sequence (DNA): TGTGCCAGCTCACGTTTTACCGGGACAGGGGATGAAAAACTGTTTTTT. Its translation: CASSRFTGTGDEKLFF.

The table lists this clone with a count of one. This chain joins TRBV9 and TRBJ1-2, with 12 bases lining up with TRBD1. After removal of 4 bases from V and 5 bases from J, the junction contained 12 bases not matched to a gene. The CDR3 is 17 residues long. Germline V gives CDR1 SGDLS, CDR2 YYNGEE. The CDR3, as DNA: TGTGCCAGCAGCTTATCCGGGACAGGGGGCGCTAGGTATGGCTACACCTTC. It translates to CASSLSGTGGARYGYTF.

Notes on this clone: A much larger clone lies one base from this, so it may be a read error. The CDR3: CASSRDRGPYNEQFF. The CDR3 region has the DNA TGTGCCAGCAGCCGGGACAGGGGGCCCTACAATGAGCAGTTCTTC. This rearrangement joins TRBV7-8 to TRBJ2-1; 12 bases line up with TRBD1. The CDR3 sequence is 15 residues long. CDR1 SGHVS and CDR2 FQNEAQ come from the germline V gene. Trimming cost V 5 bases and J 2 bases; bases outside gene matches: 1.

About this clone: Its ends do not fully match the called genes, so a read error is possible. In DNA form, the CDR3 reads TGTGCTAGCAGCCCGGGACTAGCGGGAGGGCCTGAGCAGTTCTTC. This gives the protein CASSPGLAGGPEQFF. The chain employs TRBV7-7 and TRBJ2-1; TRBD2 aligns across 16 bases. The CDR3 contains 15 residues. Germline CDR1 and CDR2: SSHAT and FNYEAQ (reference sequence). Variable domain in full (rest from reference TRBV7-7 and TRBJ2-1): GAGVSQSPRYKVTKRGQDVTLRCDPISSHATLYWYQQALGQGPEFLTYFNYEAQPDKSGLPSDRFSAERPEGSISTLTIQRTEQRDSAMYRCASSPGLAGGPEQFFGPGTRLTVL.

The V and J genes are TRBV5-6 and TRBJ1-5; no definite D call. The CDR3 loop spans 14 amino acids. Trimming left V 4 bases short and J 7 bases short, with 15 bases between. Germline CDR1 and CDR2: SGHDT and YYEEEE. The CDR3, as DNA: TGTGCCAGCAGCATAGGATTCGGAGAACAGCCCCAGCATTTT. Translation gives CASSIGFGEQPQHF.

CDR3 region: CASSPLTGGTTEAFF. As DNA, the CDR3 is TGTGCCAGCAGTCCCCTGACAGGGGGCACCACTGAAGCTTTCTTT. The V call is TRBV6-5, the J call TRBJ1-1, with 10 bases lining up with TRBD1. Germline V lookup: CDR1 MNHEY, CDR2 SVGAGI. J was trimmed by 4 bases and V by 5 bases; bases with no gene match: 7. The CDR3 spans 15 residues.